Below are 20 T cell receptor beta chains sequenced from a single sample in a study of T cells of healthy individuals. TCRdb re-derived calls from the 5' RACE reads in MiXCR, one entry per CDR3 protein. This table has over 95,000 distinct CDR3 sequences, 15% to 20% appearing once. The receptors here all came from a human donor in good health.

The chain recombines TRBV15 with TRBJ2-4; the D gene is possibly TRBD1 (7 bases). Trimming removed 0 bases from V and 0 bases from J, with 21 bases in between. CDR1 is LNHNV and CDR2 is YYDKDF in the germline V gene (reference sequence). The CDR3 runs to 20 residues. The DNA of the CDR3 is TGTGCCACCAGCAGAGATCCGGAGGGGGCGAAAAGAATAGCCAAAAACATTCAGTACTTC. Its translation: CATSRDPEGAKRIAKNIQYF.

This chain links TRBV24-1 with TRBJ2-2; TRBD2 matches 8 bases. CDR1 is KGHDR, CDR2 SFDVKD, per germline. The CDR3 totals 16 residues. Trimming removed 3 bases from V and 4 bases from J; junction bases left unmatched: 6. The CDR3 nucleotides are TGTGCCACCAGTGATCCCAGGACTAGCAGCACCGGGGAGCTGTTTTTT. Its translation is CATSDPRTSSTGELFF.

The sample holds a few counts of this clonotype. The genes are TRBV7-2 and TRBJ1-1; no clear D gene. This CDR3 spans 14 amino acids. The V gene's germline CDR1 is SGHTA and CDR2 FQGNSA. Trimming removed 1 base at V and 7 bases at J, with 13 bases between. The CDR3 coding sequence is TGTGCCAGCAGCTTAGTCCCGGGCCCTAATGAAGCTTTCTTT. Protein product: CASSLVPGPNEAFF.

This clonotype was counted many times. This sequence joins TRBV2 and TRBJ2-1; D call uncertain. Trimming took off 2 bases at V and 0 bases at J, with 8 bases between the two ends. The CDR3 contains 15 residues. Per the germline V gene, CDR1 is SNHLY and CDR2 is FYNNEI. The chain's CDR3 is CASSEWVSSYNEQFF. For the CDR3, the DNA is TGTGCCAGCAGTGAATGGGTTAGCTCCTACAATGAGCAGTTCTTC. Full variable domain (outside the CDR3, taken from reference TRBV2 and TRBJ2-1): EPEVTQTPSHQVTQMGQEVILRCVPISNHLYFYWYRQILGQKVEFLVSFYNNEISEKSEIFDDQFSVERPDGSNFTLKIRSTKLEDSAMYFCASSEWVSSYNEQFFGPGTRLTVL.

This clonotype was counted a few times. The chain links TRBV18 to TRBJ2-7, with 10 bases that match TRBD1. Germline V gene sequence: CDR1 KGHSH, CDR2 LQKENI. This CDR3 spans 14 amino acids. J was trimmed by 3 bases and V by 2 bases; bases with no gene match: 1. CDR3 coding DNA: TGTGCCAGCTCACCAGGGACAGGGGTCTACGAGCAGTACTTC. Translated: CASSPGTGVYEQYF.

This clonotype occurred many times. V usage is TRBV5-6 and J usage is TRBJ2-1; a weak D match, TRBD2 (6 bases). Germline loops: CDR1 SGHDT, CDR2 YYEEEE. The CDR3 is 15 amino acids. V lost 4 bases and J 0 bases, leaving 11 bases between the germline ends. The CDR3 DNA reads TGTGCCAGCAGCCCCGGGACTGGCTCCTACAATGAGCAGTTCTTC. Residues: CASSPGTGSYNEQFF.

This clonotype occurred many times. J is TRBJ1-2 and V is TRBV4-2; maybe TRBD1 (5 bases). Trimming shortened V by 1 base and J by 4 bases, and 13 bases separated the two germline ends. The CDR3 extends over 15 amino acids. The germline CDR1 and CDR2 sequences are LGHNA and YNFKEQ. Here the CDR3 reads CASSQGLAQGYGYTF. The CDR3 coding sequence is TGTGCCAGCAGCCAAGGTCTGGCCCAGGGCTATGGCTACACCTTC.

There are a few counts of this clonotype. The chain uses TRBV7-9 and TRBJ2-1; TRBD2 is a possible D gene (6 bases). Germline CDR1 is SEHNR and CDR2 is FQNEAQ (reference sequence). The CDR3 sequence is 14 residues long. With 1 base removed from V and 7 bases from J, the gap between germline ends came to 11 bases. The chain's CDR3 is CASSLGGDGNEQFF. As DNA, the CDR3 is TGTGCCAGCAGCTTAGGCGGGGATGGGAATGAGCAGTTCTTC.

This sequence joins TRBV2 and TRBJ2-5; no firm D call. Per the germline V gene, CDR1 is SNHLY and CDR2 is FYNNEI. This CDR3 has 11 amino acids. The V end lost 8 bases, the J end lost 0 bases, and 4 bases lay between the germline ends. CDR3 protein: CASRYQETQYF. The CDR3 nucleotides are TGTGCCAGCCGGTACCAAGAGACCCAGTACTTC.

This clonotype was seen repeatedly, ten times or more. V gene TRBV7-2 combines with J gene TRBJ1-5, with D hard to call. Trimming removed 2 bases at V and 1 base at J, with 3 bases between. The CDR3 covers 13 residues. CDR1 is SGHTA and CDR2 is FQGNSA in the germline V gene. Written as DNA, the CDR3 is TGTGCCAGCAGCTTATGGAGCAATCAGCCCCAGCATTTT. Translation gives CASSLWSNQPQHF.

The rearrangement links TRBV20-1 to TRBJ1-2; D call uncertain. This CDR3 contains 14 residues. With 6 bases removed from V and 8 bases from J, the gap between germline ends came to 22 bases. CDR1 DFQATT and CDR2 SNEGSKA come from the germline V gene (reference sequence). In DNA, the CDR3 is TGCAGTGCCCGCGACCGGATCAAAGGCTGGGGCTACACCTTC. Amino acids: CSARDRIKGWGYTF.

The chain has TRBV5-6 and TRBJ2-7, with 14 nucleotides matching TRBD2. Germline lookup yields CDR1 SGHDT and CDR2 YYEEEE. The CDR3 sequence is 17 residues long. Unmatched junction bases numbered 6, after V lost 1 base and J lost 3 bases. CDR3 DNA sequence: TGTGCCAGCAGCTTGCGCTTGGGGACTAGCGGGAGCTACGAGCAGTACTTC. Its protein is CASSLRLGTSGSYEQYF.

The CDR3, as DNA: TGTGCCAGCAGCCCCGGGTCAGTCAATCAGCCCCAGCATTTT. This sequence encodes CASSPGSVNQPQHF. The genes are TRBV7-2 and TRBJ1-5, with D unresolved. This CDR3 has 14 amino acids. The germline V and J ends were trimmed by 5 bases and 3 bases, with 11 bases remaining between them. Germline V gene sequence: CDR1 SGHTA, CDR2 FQGNSA.

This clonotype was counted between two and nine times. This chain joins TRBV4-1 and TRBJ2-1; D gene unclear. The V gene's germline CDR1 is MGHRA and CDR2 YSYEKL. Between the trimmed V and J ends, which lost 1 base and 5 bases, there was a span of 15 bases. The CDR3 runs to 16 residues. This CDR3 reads CASSQVDMGFHNEQFF. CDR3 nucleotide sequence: TGCGCCAGCAGCCAAGTGGATATGGGTTTCCACAATGAGCAGTTCTTC.

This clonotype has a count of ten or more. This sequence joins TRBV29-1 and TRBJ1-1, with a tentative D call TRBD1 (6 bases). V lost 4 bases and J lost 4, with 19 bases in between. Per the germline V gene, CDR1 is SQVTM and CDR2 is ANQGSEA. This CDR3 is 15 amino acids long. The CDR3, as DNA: TGCAGCGTTGCATTGGACCAGGGGTGGGGCACTGAAGCTTTCTTT. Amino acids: CSVALDQGWGTEAFF.

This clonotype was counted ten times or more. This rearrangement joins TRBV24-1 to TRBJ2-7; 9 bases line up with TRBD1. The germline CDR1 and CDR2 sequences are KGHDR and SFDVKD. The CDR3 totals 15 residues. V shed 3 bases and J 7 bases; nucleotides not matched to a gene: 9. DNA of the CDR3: TGTGCCACCAGTGATCCCGGACAGGGGCACCGGGAGCAGTACTTC. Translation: CATSDPGQGHREQYF.

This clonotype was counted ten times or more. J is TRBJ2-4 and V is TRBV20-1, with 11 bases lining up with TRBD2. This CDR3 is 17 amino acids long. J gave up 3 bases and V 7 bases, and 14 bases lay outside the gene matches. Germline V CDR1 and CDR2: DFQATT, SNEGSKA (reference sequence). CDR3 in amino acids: CSDSAGTSGLGKNIQYF. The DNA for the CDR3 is TGCAGTGATAGCGCAGGGACTAGCGGTTTGGGCAAAAACATTCAGTACTTC.

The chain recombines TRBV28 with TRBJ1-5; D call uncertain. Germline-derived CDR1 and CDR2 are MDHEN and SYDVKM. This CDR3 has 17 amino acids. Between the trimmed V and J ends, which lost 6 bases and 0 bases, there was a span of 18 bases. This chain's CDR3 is CASSPVGGPYSNQPQHF. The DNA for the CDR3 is TGTGCCAGCAGCCCAGTAGGAGGGCCCTATAGCAATCAGCCCCAGCATTTT.

This chain's CDR3 is CSARDQGNSPLHF. CDR3 DNA: TGCAGTGCTCGGGACCAAGGCAATTCACCCCTCCACTTT. This chain links TRBV20-1 with TRBJ1-6; maybe TRBD1 (5 bases). The CDR3 contains 13 residues. Trimming cost V 5 bases and J 7 bases, with 12 bases left between them. Germline-derived CDR1 and CDR2 are DFQATT and SNEGSKA (reference sequence).

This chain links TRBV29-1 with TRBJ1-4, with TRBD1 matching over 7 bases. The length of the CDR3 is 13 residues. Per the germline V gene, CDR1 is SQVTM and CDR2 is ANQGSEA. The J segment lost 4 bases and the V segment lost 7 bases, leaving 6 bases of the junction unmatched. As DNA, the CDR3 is TGCAGCGCCCGGGACAGTGGTAATGAAAAACTGTTTTTT. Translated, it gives CSARDSGNEKLFF.